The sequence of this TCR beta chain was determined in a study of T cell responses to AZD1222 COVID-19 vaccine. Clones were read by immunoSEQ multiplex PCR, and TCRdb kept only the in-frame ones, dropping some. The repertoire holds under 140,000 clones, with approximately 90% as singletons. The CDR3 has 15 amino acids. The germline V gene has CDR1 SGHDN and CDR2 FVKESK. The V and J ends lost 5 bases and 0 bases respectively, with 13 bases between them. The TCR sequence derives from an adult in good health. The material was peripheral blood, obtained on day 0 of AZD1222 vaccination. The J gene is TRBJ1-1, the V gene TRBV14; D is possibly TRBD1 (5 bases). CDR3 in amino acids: CASSITGLMNTEAFF. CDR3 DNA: TGTGCCAGCAGCATAACGGGGCTTATGAACACTGAAGCTTTCTTT.